Below, 32 T cell receptor beta chains from the same sample are listed, as sequenced in a study of CD8 T cells in Susac syndrome. With random hexamers, reverse transcription was performed on 0.5 to 1 ug of RNA. TCRdb re-called the immunoSEQ multiplex PCR reads through MiXCR, storing one row per CDR3 protein. The data contain roughly 80,000 distinct CDR3 sequences, more than 85% of them singletons. The sample comprised CD8+ T cells from PBMCs. The receptors here all came from a human donor with multiple sclerosis.

This CDR3 reads CASGSLTYEQYF. CDR3 in DNA: TGTGCTAGTGGTTCCCTAACCTACGAGCAGTACTTC. The chain combines TRBV12-5 with TRBJ2-7, with D unclear. Per the germline V gene, CDR1 is LGHNT and CDR2 is FRNRAP. This CDR3 comprises 12 residues. V was trimmed by 4 bases and J by 2 bases, leaving 6 bases between them.

The chain is built from TRBV6-5 and TRBJ2-7; no firm D call. Germline lookup yields CDR1 MNHEY and CDR2 SVGAGI. V lost 7 bases and J lost 0, with 7 bases in between. The CDR3 consists of 12 residues. CDR3 nucleotides: TGTGCCAGCACCACCAACTCCTACGAGCAGTACTTC. Encoded protein: CASTTNSYEQYF.

V usage is TRBV27 and J usage is TRBJ2-7, with D unresolved. This CDR3 is built from 12 residues. V was cut by 6 bases and J by 5 bases, with 11 bases left in between. CDR1 and CDR2 (germline): MNHEY, SMNVEV (reference sequence). The CDR3 here is CASSPGGDEQYF. The CDR3 nucleotides read TGTGCCAGCAGCCCCGGTGGCGACGAGCAGTACTTC.

This chain links TRBV28 with TRBJ1-2, with D possibly TRBD1 on 5 matching bases. Trimming left V 7 bases short and J 3 bases short, with 15 bases between. The germline V gene has CDR1 MDHEN and CDR2 SYDVKM. This CDR3 contains 14 residues. CDR3 sequence reads: CASTARGSYYGYTF. CDR3 bases: TGTGCCAGCACCGCCCGGGGCAGCTACTATGGCTACACCTTC.

Regarding this clonotype: No DNA is shown, since the ends of the CDR3 on it are uncertain; the CDR3 is the one TCRdb lists. The chain employs TRBV28 and TRBJ1-5. The CDR3 has 14 amino acids, counting both end residues. CDR1 is MDHEN and CDR2 is SYDVKM in the germline V gene. This chain's CDR3 is CASSSSQSRGPQHF.

The chain has TRBV28 and TRBJ1-1, with a weak D call TRBD1 (5 bases). CDR3 length equals 15 residues. Per germline, CDR1 MDHEN and CDR2 SYDVKM. Trimming cost V 5 bases and J 0 bases, with 13 bases left between them. CDR3 bases: TGTGCCAGCAGTCCACACCCGACAGTGAACACTGAAGCTTTCTTT. This sequence encodes CASSPHPTVNTEAFF.

This clonotype appeared a single time. V usage is TRBV28 and J usage is TRBJ1-4; the D is unclear. The CDR3 runs to 16 residues. Germline V gives CDR1 MDHEN, CDR2 SYDVKM. The V end was cut by 5 bases, the J end by 6 bases, with 19 bases between. The CDR3 reads CASSTLIGRDDEKLFF. In DNA, the CDR3 is TGTGCCAGCAGTACCTTAATAGGGAGGGATGATGAAAAACTGTTTTTT.

The chain couples TRBV29-1 to TRBJ2-7; 9 bases line up with TRBD1. Germline V gives CDR1 SQVTM, CDR2 ANQGSEA. This CDR3 has 13 amino acids. The V gene end was trimmed by 7 bases and the J gene end by 2 bases; junction bases not matched to a gene: 6. The CDR3 here is CSGRDRDTYEQYF. The CDR3 coding sequence is TGCAGCGGCCGGGACAGGGACACCTACGAGCAGTACTTC.

The V call is TRBV24-1, the J call TRBJ2-3; TRBD2 aligns across 9 bases. V lost 5 bases to trimming and J lost 5 bases; unmatched junction nucleotides: 4. The CDR3 totals 14 residues. The V gene's germline CDR1 is KGHDR and CDR2 SFDVKD. The chain's CDR3 is CATSAGTSLDTQYF. The CDR3 DNA follows: TGTGCCACCAGTGCCGGGACTAGCCTAGATACGCAGTATTTT.

V usage is TRBV6-5 and J usage is TRBJ2-2; D tentatively fits TRBD1 or TRBD2 (5 bases each). This CDR3 contains 14 residues. Germline V CDR1 and CDR2: MNHEY, SVGAGI. V lost 0 bases to trimming and J lost 5 bases, with 7 bases between them. CDR3 DNA sequence: TGTGCCAGCAGTTACTCTGAGGGGACCGGGGAGCTGTTTTTT. The encoded protein is CASSYSEGTGELFF.

V and J are TRBV20-1 and TRBJ2-7; D is uncertain. V gave up 3 bases and J gave up 0 bases, with 9 bases separating them. Germline values: CDR1 DFQATT, CDR2 SNEGSKA (reference sequence). This CDR3 is 13 amino acids long. The CDR3 region has the DNA TGCAGTGCTAGGGGCCGCTACTCCTACGAGCAGTACTTC. This sequence encodes CSARGRYSYEQYF.

The chain recombines TRBV5-6 with TRBJ2-5, with TRBD1 matching 7 bases. Germline trimming cut 4 bases from V and 5 bases from J; bases unmatched to any gene: 2. This CDR3 contains 12 residues. CDR1 and CDR2 from the germline V gene are SGHDT and YYEEEE. The CDR3 loop reads CASSLRGETQYF. CDR3 bases: TGTGCCAGCAGCCTCAGGGGGGAGACCCAGTACTTC.

V usage is TRBV20-1 and J usage is TRBJ2-3, with TRBD2 matching over 7 bases. The trim removed 1 base at V and 0 bases at J, leaving 10 bases unmatched. The CDR3 is 17 residues long. The V gene's germline CDR1 is DFQATT and CDR2 SNEGSKA (reference sequence). The CDR3 nucleotides are TGCAGTGCTAGAGCATCTCTAGCGGACGTTAGCACAGATACGCAGTATTTT. Amino acid sequence: CSARASLADVSTDTQYF.

The CDR3 is CASSPQSNYGYTF. In DNA form, the CDR3 reads TGTGCCAGCAGTCCCCAGAGTAACTATGGCTACACCTTC. The chain joins TRBV12-3 or TRBV12-4 to TRBJ1-2; D call uncertain. The CDR3 is 13 amino acids. Deletions cut 5 bases from V and 1 base from J, with 8 bases between.

This chain joins TRBV16 and TRBJ1-5; D gene ambiguous. V gave up 0 bases and J gave up 0 bases, with 3 bases separating them. The CDR3 spans 14 residues. CDR1 is KGHSY and CDR2 is FQNENV in the germline V gene. CDR3 region: CASSQSGSNQPQHF. For the CDR3, the DNA is TGTGCCAGCAGCCAATCGGGTAGCAATCAGCCCCAGCATTTT.

CDR3 protein: CASSERVAGGPPHNEQFF. The CDR3 DNA reads TGTGCCAGCAGTGAAAGGGTAGCGGGAGGGCCTCCCCACAATGAGCAGTTCTTC. The chain couples TRBV25-1 to TRBJ2-1, with 11 positions matching TRBD2. Germline V gives CDR1 MGHDK, CDR2 SYGVNS. The CDR3 runs 18 residues. Trimming removed 2 bases from V and 5 bases from J; junction bases left unmatched: 11. The complete variable domain, with remaining parts taken from reference TRBV25-1 and TRBJ2-1, reads EADIYQTPRYLVIGTGKKITLECSQTMGHDKMYWYQQDPGMELHLIHYSYGVNSTEKGDLSSESTVSRIRTEHFPLTLESARPSHTSQYLCASSERVAGGPPHNEQFFGPGTRLTVL.

V gene TRBV28 combines with J gene TRBJ1-2, with D hard to call. V was shortened by 6 bases and J by 4 bases, with 18 bases between the two germline ends. CDR3 length equals 15 residues. CDR1 and CDR2 from the germline V gene are MDHEN and SYDVKM. CDR3 residues: CASSLLLLTTYGYTF. In DNA, the CDR3 is TGTGCCAGCAGCCTATTACTACTGACGACCTATGGCTACACCTTC.

The chain uses TRBV30 and TRBJ2-2; 8 nucleotides align to TRBD2. Unmatched junction bases numbered 2, after V lost 0 bases and J lost 8 bases. There are 13 residues in the CDR3. Per the germline V gene, CDR1 is GTSNPN and CDR2 is SVGIG (reference sequence). The CDR3 loop reads CAWSVGTRGELFF. The CDR3 nucleotides read TGTGCCTGGAGTGTTGGGACTAGGGGGGAGCTGTTTTTT.

The chain links TRBV6-4 to TRBJ2-7; maybe TRBD2 (5 bases). CDR3 length equals 13 residues. V was trimmed by 11 bases and J by 4 bases, leaving 18 bases between them. Germline lookup yields CDR1 MRHNA and CDR2 SNTAGT. CDR3 in amino acids: CALLEGAGYEQYF. The CDR3 DNA reads as TGTGCCCTGTTAGAGGGCGCGGGTTACGAGCAGTACTTC.

As DNA, the CDR3 is TGTGCCAGCTCAGAGGCAGGGGGTACTTACGAGCAGTACTTC. It translates to CASSEAGGTYEQYF. The rearrangement uses TRBV18 and TRBJ2-7; 7 positions agree with TRBD1. The CDR3 covers 14 residues. Germline trimming cut 5 bases from V and 4 bases from J; bases unmatched to any gene: 8. The germline V gene encodes CDR1 KGHSH and CDR2 LQKENI.

The rearrangement uses TRBV7-2 and TRBJ1-5; no clear D. This CDR3 contains 14 residues. Germline V gives CDR1 SGHTA, CDR2 FQGNSA. V was pared by 6 bases and J by 7 bases, with 16 bases between. CDR3 coding DNA: TGTGCCAGCAGAAAGGCGGGGAACCGGCAGCCCCAGCATTTT. It codes for CASRKAGNRQPQHF. Full variable domain (missing parts from reference TRBV7-2 and TRBJ1-5): GAGVSQSPSNKVTEKGKDVELRCDPISGHTALYWYRQSLGQGLEFLIYFQGNSAPDKSGLPSDRFSAERTGGSVSTLTIQRTQQEDSAVYLCASRKAGNRQPQHFGDGTRLSIL.

The gene calls are TRBV12-3 or TRBV12-4 and TRBJ1-2, with D possibly being TRBD1 (6 bases). Trimming cost V 3 bases and J 2 bases, with 13 bases left between them. There are 15 residues in the CDR3. The CDR3 protein is CASSFLTGTNYGYTF. In DNA, the CDR3 is TGTGCCAGCAGTTTTCTTACAGGGACAAACTATGGCTACACCTTC.

The V gene is TRBV2, the J gene TRBJ2-4, with D possibly being TRBD2 (6 bases). V lost 6 bases, J lost 8 bases, and 20 bases lay in between. The germline gives CDR1 SNHLY, CDR2 FYNNEI. CDR3 size: 15 residues. The chain's CDR3 is CASSRAPGVRDIQYF. CDR3 DNA: TGTGCCAGCAGCCGGGCCCCGGGGGTTCGTGACATTCAGTACTTC.

The chain recombines TRBV3-1 with TRBJ1-2; D perhaps matches TRBD1 (6 bases). There are 18 residues in the CDR3. In germline, CDR1 is LGHDT, CDR2 YNNKEL (reference sequence). Trimming cost V 0 bases and J 0 bases, with 17 bases left between them. In DNA form, the CDR3 reads TGTGCCAGCAGCCAAGATGGGGCAGGGGTTAAAGCTAACTATGGCTACACCTTC. As protein: CASSQDGAGVKANYGYTF.

The V call is TRBV5-4, the J call TRBJ2-5; 9 bases are a match to TRBD1. Germline CDR1 SGHNT, CDR2 YYREEE (reference sequence). J was trimmed by 5 bases and V by 2 bases; bases with no gene match: 4. There are 14 residues in the CDR3. The CDR3 spells CASSFSTGGETQYF. CDR3 DNA sequence: TGTGCCAGCAGCTTCTCGACAGGGGGTGAGACCCAGTACTTC.

CDR3 sequence: CASGYQETQYF. The CDR3 region has the DNA TGTGCTAGTGGTTACCAAGAGACCCAGTACTTC. This chain links TRBV12-5 with TRBJ2-5; no firm D call. There are 11 residues in the CDR3. Trimming took off 4 bases at V and 0 bases at J, with 0 bases between the two ends. From germline, CDR1 is LGHNT and CDR2 FRNRAP.

The chain links TRBV7-8 to TRBJ2-7; D call uncertain. V lost 2 bases and J 7 bases, leaving 9 bases between the germline ends. CDR1 is SGHVS, CDR2 FQNEAQ, per germline. The length of the CDR3 is 12 residues. The CDR3, as DNA: TGTGCCAGCAGCTTAAAGTCCTGGGAGCAGTACTTC. Protein: CASSLKSWEQYF.

The chain combines TRBV28 with TRBJ2-7, with 10 nucleotides matching TRBD1. The length of the CDR3 is 14 residues. Looked up from germline, CDR1 is MDHEN and CDR2 is SYDVKM. V gave up 6 bases and J gave up 4 bases; unmatched junction bases: 6. This CDR3 is CASRPGTGVYEQYF. In DNA, the CDR3 is TGTGCCAGCAGGCCGGGGACAGGGGTTTACGAGCAGTACTTC.

This clonotype was seen only a few times. V and J are TRBV12-3 or TRBV12-4 and TRBJ1-5, with TRBD1 as a possible D gene (5 bases). There are 14 residues in the CDR3. V dropped 6 bases and J dropped 7 bases, with 16 bases sitting between them. CDR3 residues: CASRHQGGEQPQHF. The DNA of the CDR3 is TGTGCCAGCAGACACCAGGGCGGGGAACAGCCCCAGCATTTT.

The gene calls are TRBV6-5 and TRBJ2-5, with 8 nucleotides matching TRBD1. The V gene's germline CDR1 is MNHEY and CDR2 SVGAGI. V shed 2 bases and J 3 bases; nucleotides not matched to a gene: 8. This CDR3 is 16 amino acids long. CDR3 protein: CASSYRQGAREETQYF. The DNA of the CDR3 is TGTGCCAGCAGTTACCGGCAGGGGGCAAGGGAAGAGACCCAGTACTTC.

This chain uses TRBV27 with TRBJ2-2, with TRBD2 identical over 9 bases. The CDR3 is 15 residues long. Trimming at V came to 4 bases and at J to 6 bases, leaving 6 bases not matched to a gene. CDR1 and CDR2 from the germline V gene are MNHEY and SMNVEV (reference sequence). The CDR3 spells CASSYGLALAGELFF. The CDR3, as DNA: TGTGCCAGCAGTTACGGACTAGCGTTAGCCGGGGAGCTGTTTTTT.

V usage is TRBV19 and J usage is TRBJ2-2, with D tentatively TRBD1 or TRBD2 (5 bases each). In germline, CDR1 is LNHDA, CDR2 SQIVND (reference sequence). The CDR3 length is 15 residues. Trimming removed 4 bases from V and 1 base from J, with 10 bases in between. CDR3 region: CASSSEGLNTGELFF. The DNA for the CDR3 is TGTGCCAGTAGTAGCGAGGGGTTGAACACCGGGGAGCTGTTTTTT.